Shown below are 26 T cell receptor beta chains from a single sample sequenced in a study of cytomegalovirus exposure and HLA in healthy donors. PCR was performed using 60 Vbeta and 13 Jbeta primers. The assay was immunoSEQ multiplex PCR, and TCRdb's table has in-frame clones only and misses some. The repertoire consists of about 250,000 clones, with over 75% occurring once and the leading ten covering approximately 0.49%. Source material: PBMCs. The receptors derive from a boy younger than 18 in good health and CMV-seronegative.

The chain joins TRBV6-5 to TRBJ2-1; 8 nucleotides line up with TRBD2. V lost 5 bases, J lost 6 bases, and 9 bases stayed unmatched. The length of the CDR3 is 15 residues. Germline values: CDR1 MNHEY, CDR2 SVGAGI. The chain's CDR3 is CASSTSGVSLNEQFF. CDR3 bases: TGTGCCAGCAGTACTAGCGGAGTTAGCCTCAATGAGCAGTTCTTC.

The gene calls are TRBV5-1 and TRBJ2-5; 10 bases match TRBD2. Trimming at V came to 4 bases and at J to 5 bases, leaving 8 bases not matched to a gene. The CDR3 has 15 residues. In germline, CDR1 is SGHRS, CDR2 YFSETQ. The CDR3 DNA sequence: TGCGCCAGCAGCATCACTAGCGGGGTCGGGGAGACCCAGTACTTC. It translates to CASSITSGVGETQYF.

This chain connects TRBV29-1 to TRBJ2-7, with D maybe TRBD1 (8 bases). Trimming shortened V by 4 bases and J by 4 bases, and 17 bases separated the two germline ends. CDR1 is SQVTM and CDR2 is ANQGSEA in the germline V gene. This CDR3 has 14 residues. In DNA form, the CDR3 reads TGCAGCGTTGGTTTAGACAGGGGAGGGTACGAGCAGTACTTC. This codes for CSVGLDRGGYEQYF.

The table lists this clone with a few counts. The CDR3 DNA follows: TGTGCCAGCAGCTTATCCCGGACAGATACGCAGTATTTT. It codes for CASSLSRTDTQYF. This sequence joins TRBV7-2 and TRBJ2-3; D remains ambiguous. This CDR3 has 13 residues. V lost 2 bases, J lost 3 bases, and 6 bases lay in between. Germline V gene lookup returns CDR1 SGHTA and CDR2 FQGNSA.

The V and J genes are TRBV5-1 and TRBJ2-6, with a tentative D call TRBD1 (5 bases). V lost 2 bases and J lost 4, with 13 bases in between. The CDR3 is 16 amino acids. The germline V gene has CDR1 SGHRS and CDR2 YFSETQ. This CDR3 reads CASSFQGFRGANVLTF. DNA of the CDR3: TGCGCCAGCAGCTTTCAGGGCTTCCGCGGGGCCAACGTCCTGACTTTC.

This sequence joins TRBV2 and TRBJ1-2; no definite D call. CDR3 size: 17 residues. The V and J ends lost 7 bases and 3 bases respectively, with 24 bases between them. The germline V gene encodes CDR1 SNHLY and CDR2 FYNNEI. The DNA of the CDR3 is TGTGCCAGCAAACAGATGATATCCGACAAGAAGGACTATGGCTACACCTTC. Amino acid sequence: CASKQMISDKKDYGYTF.

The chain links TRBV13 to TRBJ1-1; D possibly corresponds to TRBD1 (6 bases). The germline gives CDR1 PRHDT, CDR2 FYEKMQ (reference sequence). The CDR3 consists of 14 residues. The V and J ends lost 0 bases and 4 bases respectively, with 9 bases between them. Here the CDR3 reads CASSLGRGGTEAFF. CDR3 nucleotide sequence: TGTGCCAGCAGCTTAGGCAGGGGTGGCACTGAAGCTTTCTTT.

This CDR3 is CASSPFPLRDSTYEQYF. In DNA form, the CDR3 reads TGTGCCAGCAGTCCTTTCCCCCTCCGGGACAGTACCTACGAGCAGTACTTC. The chain is built from TRBV27 and TRBJ2-7; 7 nucleotides match TRBD1. CDR3 length: 17 amino acids. Germline CDR1 MNHEY, CDR2 SMNVEV (reference sequence). V trimming: 5 bases; J trimming: 2 bases; junction bases outside the gene matches: 15.

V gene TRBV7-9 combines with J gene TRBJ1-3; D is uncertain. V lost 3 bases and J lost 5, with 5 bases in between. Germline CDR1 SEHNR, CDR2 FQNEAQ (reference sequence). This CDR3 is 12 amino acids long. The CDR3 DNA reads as TGTGCCAGCAGCTTTGGCAGAAACACCATATATTTT. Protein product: CASSFGRNTIYF.

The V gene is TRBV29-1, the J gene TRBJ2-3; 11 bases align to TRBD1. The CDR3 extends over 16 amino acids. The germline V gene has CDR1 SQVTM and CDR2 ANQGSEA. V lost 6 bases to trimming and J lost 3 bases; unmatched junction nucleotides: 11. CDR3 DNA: TGCAGCGTCGCCGGGACAGGGGGTTTGGGGACAGATACGCAGTATTTT. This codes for CSVAGTGGLGTDTQYF.

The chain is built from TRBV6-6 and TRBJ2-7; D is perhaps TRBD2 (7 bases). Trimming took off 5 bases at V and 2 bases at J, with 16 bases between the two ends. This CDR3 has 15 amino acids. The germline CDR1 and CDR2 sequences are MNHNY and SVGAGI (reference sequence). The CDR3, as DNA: TGTGCCAGCAGTCTTGCGGGGGCCGGAACCTACGAGCAGTACTTC. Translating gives CASSLAGAGTYEQYF.

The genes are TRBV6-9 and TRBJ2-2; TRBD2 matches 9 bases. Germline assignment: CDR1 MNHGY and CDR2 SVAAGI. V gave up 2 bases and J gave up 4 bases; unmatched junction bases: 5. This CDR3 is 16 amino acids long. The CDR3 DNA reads TGTGCCAGCAGTTATGGGCGGGGGGGCGGCACCGGGGAGCTGTTTTTT. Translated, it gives CASSYGRGGGTGELFF.

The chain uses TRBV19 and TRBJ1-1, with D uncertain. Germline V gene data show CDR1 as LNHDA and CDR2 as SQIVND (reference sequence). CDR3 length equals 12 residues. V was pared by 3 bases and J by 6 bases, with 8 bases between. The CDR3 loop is CASSILGAEAFF. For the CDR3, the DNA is TGTGCCAGTAGTATCCTGGGCGCTGAAGCTTTCTTT.

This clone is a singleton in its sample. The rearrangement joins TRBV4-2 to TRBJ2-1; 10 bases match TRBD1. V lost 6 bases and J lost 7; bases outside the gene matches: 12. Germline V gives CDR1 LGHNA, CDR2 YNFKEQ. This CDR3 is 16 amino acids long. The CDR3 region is CASRPNPGQGMNEQFF. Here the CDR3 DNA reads TGTGCCAGCAGACCAAACCCGGGACAGGGGATGAATGAGCAGTTCTTC.

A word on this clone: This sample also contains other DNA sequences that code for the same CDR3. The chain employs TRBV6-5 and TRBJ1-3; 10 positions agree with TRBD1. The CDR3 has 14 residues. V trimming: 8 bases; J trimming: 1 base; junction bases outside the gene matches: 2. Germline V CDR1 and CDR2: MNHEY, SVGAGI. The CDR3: CASWTGGSGNTIYF. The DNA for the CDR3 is TGTGCCAGCTGGACAGGGGGATCTGGAAACACCATATATTTT.

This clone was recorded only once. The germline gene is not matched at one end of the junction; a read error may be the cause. The CDR3 DNA reads as TGTTCCAGCAGCCGAACAGGGTTGGGGACTGAAGCTTTCTTT. It codes for CSSSRTGLGTEAFF. The V call is TRBV7-9, the J call TRBJ1-1; D is possibly TRBD1 (6 bases). The CDR3 extends over 14 amino acids. Germline V gene data show CDR1 as SEHNR and CDR2 as FQNEAQ (reference sequence).

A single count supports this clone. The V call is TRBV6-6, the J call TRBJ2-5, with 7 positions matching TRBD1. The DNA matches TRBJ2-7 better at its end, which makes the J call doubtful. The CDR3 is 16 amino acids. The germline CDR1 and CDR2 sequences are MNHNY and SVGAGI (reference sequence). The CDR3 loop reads CASSHQLQGLFYEQYF. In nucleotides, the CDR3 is TGTGCCAGCAGCCACCAACTACAGGGGCTCTTCTACGAGCAGTACTTC.

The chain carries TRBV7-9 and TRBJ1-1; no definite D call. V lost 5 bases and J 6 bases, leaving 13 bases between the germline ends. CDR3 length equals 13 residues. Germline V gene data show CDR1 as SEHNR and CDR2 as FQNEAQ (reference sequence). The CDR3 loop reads CASSLGKQAEAFF. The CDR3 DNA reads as TGTGCCAGCAGCCTAGGAAAACAAGCTGAAGCTTTCTTT.

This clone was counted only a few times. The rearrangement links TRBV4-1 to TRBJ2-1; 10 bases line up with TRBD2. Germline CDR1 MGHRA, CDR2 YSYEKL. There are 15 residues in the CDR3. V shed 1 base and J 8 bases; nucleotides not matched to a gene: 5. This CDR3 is CASSQALAGDYEQFF. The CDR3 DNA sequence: TGCGCCAGCAGCCAAGCTCTAGCGGGAGATTATGAGCAGTTCTTC.

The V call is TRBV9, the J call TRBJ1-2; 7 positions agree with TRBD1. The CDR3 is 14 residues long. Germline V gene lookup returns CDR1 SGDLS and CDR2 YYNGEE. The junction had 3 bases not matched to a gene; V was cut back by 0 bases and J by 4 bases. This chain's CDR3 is CASSVGTGSYGYTF. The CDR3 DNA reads TGTGCCAGCAGCGTAGGGACAGGTTCCTATGGCTACACCTTC.

The CDR3 sequence: CASSLGGRPQYF. As DNA, the CDR3 is TGTGCCAGCAGCTTGGGCGGGCGCCCCCAGTACTTC. The chain recombines TRBV5-5 with TRBJ2-7; possible D gene TRBD2, 5 bases. V shed 0 bases and J shed 10 bases, with 11 bases lying between them. CDR1 and CDR2 from the germline V gene are SGHKS and YYEKEE (reference sequence). There are 12 residues in the CDR3.

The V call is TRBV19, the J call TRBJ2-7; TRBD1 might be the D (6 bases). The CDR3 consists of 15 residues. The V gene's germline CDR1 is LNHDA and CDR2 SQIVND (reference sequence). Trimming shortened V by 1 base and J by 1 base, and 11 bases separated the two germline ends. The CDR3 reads CASSIGAGDSYEQYF. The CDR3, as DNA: TGTGCCAGTAGTATAGGGGCAGGGGATTCCTACGAGCAGTACTTC.

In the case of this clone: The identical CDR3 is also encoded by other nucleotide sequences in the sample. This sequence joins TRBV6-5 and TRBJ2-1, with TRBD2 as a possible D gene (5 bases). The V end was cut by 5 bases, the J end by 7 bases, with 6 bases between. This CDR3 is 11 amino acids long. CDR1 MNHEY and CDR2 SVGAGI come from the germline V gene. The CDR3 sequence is CASSRDNEQFF. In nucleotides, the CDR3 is TGTGCCAGCAGTCGGGATAATGAGCAGTTCTTC.

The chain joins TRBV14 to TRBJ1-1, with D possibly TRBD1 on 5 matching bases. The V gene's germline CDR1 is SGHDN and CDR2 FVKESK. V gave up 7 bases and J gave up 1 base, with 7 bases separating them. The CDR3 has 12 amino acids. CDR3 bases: TGTGCCAGCACCACAGGGAACACTGAAGCTTTCTTT. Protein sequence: CASTTGNTEAFF.

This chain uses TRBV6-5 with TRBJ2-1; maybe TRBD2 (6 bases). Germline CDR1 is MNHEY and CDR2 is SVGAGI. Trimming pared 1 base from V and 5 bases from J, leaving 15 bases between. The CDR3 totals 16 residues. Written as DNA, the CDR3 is TGTGCCAGCAGTTACTTCCCCGGGACTTTCAACAATGAGCAGTTCTTC. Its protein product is CASSYFPGTFNNEQFF.

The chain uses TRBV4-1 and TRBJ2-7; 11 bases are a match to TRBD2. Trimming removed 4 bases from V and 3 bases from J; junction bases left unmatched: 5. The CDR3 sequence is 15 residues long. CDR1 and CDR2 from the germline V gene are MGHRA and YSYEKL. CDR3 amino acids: CASSRVLAGDYEQYF. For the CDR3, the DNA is TGCGCCAGCAGCCGGGTACTAGCGGGGGACTACGAGCAGTACTTC.